This passage covers 20 T cell receptor beta chains from one sample sequenced in a study of CD8 T cells in ankylosing spondylitis. TCRdb fed the 5' RACE reads into MiXCR, producing one record per CDR3 protein. The table shows about 190,000 distinct CDR3 sequences, with around 13% occurring only once. The specimen sequenced was blood, either unsorted or a sorted T cell fraction (not recorded which). These receptors all stem from a female donor with ankylosing spondylitis or in good health (not recorded which).

This clonotype was counted at least ten times. The chain joins TRBV4-2 to TRBJ1-1; tentatively, D is TRBD1 (5 bases). This CDR3 has 14 amino acids. V gave up 4 bases and J gave up 4 bases, with 13 bases separating them. Germline CDR1 and CDR2: LGHNA and YNFKEQ. The CDR3 region has the DNA TGTGCCAGCAGCCTAAATCAGGGTGGCACTGAAGCTTTCTTT. Its translation: CASSLNQGGTEAFF.

Worth noting for this clonotype: A junction boundary mismatches the germline segment, possibly from a read error. V gene TRBV28 combines with J gene TRBJ2-7; 8 bases line up with TRBD1. The germline V gene encodes CDR1 MDHEN and CDR2 SYDVKM. The CDR3 totals 15 residues. CDR3 amino acids: CVSSLSGTGSYEQYF. The CDR3 nucleotides read TGTGTCAGCAGTTTGTCCGGGACAGGATCCTACGAGCAGTACTTC.

Many counts were recorded for this clonotype. This rearrangement joins TRBV25-1 to TRBJ1-1; D not certain. Trimming stripped 3 bases from V and 4 bases from J, with 15 bases between. The CDR3 runs to 15 residues. Germline V gives CDR1 MGHDK, CDR2 SYGVNS. CDR3 residues: CASSEGYGVGTEAFF. The CDR3 coding sequence is TGTGCCAGCAGTGAGGGCTACGGGGTAGGCACTGAAGCTTTCTTT.

This clonotype is labeled medium-sized. The gene calls are TRBV28 and TRBJ2-7, with 12 bases matching TRBD2. CDR3 size: 15 residues. CDR1 MDHEN and CDR2 SYDVKM come from the germline V gene. Trimming cost V 6 bases and J 3 bases; bases outside gene matches: 6. CDR3 sequence reads: CASRGLAGGNYEQYF. In nucleotides, the CDR3 is TGTGCCAGCAGAGGGCTAGCGGGAGGGAACTACGAGCAGTACTTC.

Ten or more counts support this clonotype. This rearrangement joins TRBV7-8 to TRBJ1-4, with 7 positions matching TRBD1. Germline lookup yields CDR1 SGHVS and CDR2 FQNEAQ. The CDR3 length is 14 residues. Trimming removed 5 bases from V and 7 bases from J; junction bases left unmatched: 7. CDR3 in amino acids: CASSTAGGLEKLFF. The CDR3, as DNA: TGTGCCAGCAGCACCGCAGGGGGTCTTGAAAAACTGTTTTTT.

The chain combines TRBV5-1 with TRBJ2-5; a possible D gene is TRBD2 (5 bases). V was pared by 0 bases and J by 5 bases, with 11 bases between. There are 14 residues in the CDR3. CDR1 is SGHRS, CDR2 YFSETQ, per germline. The CDR3 loop reads CASSLGLADETQYF. The CDR3 DNA is TGCGCCAGCAGCTTGGGGCTAGCAGATGAGACCCAGTACTTC.

This clonotype has at least ten counts. V is TRBV27 and J is TRBJ1-1; D gene ambiguous. Germline assignment: CDR1 MNHEY and CDR2 SMNVEV (reference sequence). V was pared by 2 bases and J by 1 base, with 8 bases between. The CDR3 extends over 14 amino acids. The CDR3 sequence is CASSLGFRNTEAFF. In nucleotides, the CDR3 is TGTGCCAGCAGTTTAGGGTTCAGGAACACTGAAGCTTTCTTT.

This clonotype showed up just a few times. This rearrangement joins TRBV10-3 to TRBJ2-7, with TRBD1 as a possible D gene (6 bases). The V and J ends lost 2 bases and 6 bases respectively, with 8 bases between them. Germline V CDR1 and CDR2: ENHRY, SYGVKD. This CDR3 is built from 12 residues. Here the CDR3 DNA reads TGTGCCATCAGTGAGGGGGGCCCCGAGCAGTACTTC. Its protein product is CAISEGGPEQYF.

This clonotype was recorded at least ten times. The rearrangement links TRBV20-1 to TRBJ1-5, with D possibly TRBD1 on 5 matching bases. Germline V CDR1 and CDR2: DFQATT, SNEGSKA (reference sequence). The CDR3 covers 14 residues. V lost 1 base, J lost 12 bases, and 19 bases lay in between. In DNA, the CDR3 is TGCAGTGCTAGAGTGGGAGGGGCGGATTTCGGCCAGCATTTT. This translates into CSARVGGADFGQHF.

Worth noting for this clonotype: One junction end does not reproduce the germline sequence, and a read error may be involved. This CDR3 reads CGSSPSGSPYYEQYF. Written as DNA, the CDR3 is TGTGGCAGCAGCCCCTCCGGGAGCCCGTACTACGAGCAGTACTTC. J is TRBJ2-7 and V is TRBV7-2, with D perhaps matching TRBD2 (6 bases). Per germline, CDR1 SGHTA and CDR2 FQGNSA. The CDR3 runs to 15 residues.

This clonotype was observed at least ten times. The V and J genes are TRBV20-1 and TRBJ2-5, with 14 nucleotides matching TRBD2. Germline lookup yields CDR1 DFQATT and CDR2 SNEGSKA (reference sequence). This CDR3 is 17 amino acids long. Trimming at V came to 5 bases and at J to 4 bases, leaving 12 bases not matched to a gene. CDR3 sequence: CSAEGLAGGLRGETQYF. The CDR3 DNA sequence: TGCAGTGCTGAAGGACTAGCGGGAGGTCTTAGAGGAGAGACCCAGTACTTC.

This clonotype showed up many times. The rearrangement joins TRBV12-3 or TRBV12-4 to TRBJ2-1, with 9 bases aligning to TRBD2. The V and J ends lost 2 bases and 13 bases, in that order; junction bases with no gene match: 3. This CDR3 is 12 amino acids long. Here the CDR3 reads CASSLKLAGQFF. As DNA, the CDR3 is TGTGCCAGCAGTTTAAAGCTAGCGGGACAGTTCTTC.

About this clonotype itself: This may be a read error: a much more frequent sequence differs by one nucleotide. In nucleotides, the CDR3 is TGTACCAGCAGCCAAGCGGGTCTAGCGGGAGTTCAAGAGACCCAGTACTTC. This sequence encodes CTSSQAGLAGVQETQYF. This chain links TRBV4-2 with TRBJ2-5, with 10 bases identical to TRBD2. This CDR3 is built from 17 residues. Germline V gene lookup returns CDR1 LGHNA and CDR2 YNFKEQ.

At least ten counts were recorded for this clonotype. The chain uses TRBV7-9 and TRBJ1-4; D gene ambiguous. The V end was cut by 5 bases, the J end by 8 bases, with 15 bases between. The CDR3 covers 14 residues. Germline V CDR1 and CDR2: SEHNR, FQNEAQ (reference sequence). CDR3 protein: CASSPGREEEKLFF. The CDR3 region has the DNA TGTGCCAGCAGCCCGGGGAGGGAGGAGGAAAAACTGTTTTTT.

The rearrangement joins TRBV3-1 to TRBJ1-5; no clear D. CDR1 LGHDT and CDR2 YNNKEL come from the germline V gene (reference sequence). Trimming cost V 0 bases and J 4 bases, with 10 bases left between them. The CDR3 spans 15 residues. DNA for the CDR3: TGTGCCAGCAGCCAAGATCTGACTGCTAATCAGCCCCAGCATTTT. It encodes CASSQDLTANQPQHF.

In its sample, this clonotype was seen many times. The chain employs TRBV6-1 and TRBJ2-1, with 14 bases identical to TRBD2. This CDR3 is built from 15 residues. With 7 bases clipped from V and 5 bases from J, the junction kept 4 bases outside the gene matches. CDR1 and CDR2 (germline): MNHNS, SASEGT. The CDR3 loop is CASIAGLAGDNEQFF. As DNA, the CDR3 is TGTGCCAGCATAGCGGGACTAGCGGGAGACAATGAGCAGTTCTTC.

The rearrangement links TRBV19 to TRBJ2-1; perhaps TRBD2 as D (6 bases). Germline CDR1 and CDR2: LNHDA and SQIVND (reference sequence). This CDR3 spans 14 amino acids. The V end lost 1 base, the J end lost 4 bases, and 8 bases lay between the germline ends. The DNA for the CDR3 is TGTGCCAGTAGTATAGTCGGAGGGTACAATGAGCAGTTCTTC. Protein sequence: CASSIVGGYNEQFF.

This clonotype was detected ten times or more. V usage is TRBV4-2 and J usage is TRBJ2-3, with 7 bases that match TRBD2. Germline-derived CDR1 and CDR2 are LGHNA and YNFKEQ. The CDR3 sequence is 16 residues long. V trimming: 0 bases; J trimming: 4 bases; junction bases outside the gene matches: 7. CDR3 bases: TGTGCCAGCAGCCAAGATAAGACGGGAGGATCAGATACGCAGTATTTT. It specifies CASSQDKTGGSDTQYF.

This clonotype occurred a few times. The chain employs TRBV7-2 and TRBJ2-5; D uncertain. Trimming took off 5 bases at V and 4 bases at J, with 11 bases between the two ends. In germline, CDR1 is SGHTA, CDR2 FQGNSA. This CDR3 region has 13 residues. CDR3 region: CASSPLIRETQYF. In nucleotides, the CDR3 is TGTGCCAGCAGCCCACTAATACGAGAGACCCAGTACTTC.

This clonotype occurred a few times. The J gene is TRBJ2-1, the V gene TRBV13, with a possible D match to TRBD2 (5 bases). Trimming stripped 6 bases from V and 1 base from J, with 13 bases between. This CDR3 comprises 15 residues. The germline gives CDR1 PRHDT, CDR2 FYEKMQ (reference sequence). CDR3 sequence (DNA): TGTGCCAGCAGACCTAGCCGCCCATCCTACAATGAGCAGTTCTTC. As protein: CASRPSRPSYNEQFF.